This T cell receptor (beta chain) was documented in a study of cytomegalovirus exposure and HLA in healthy donors. Study details: The approximately 680 first-cohort repertoires and the 130 or so validation repertoires shared the same platform, a later analysis reported. Study-level results: As confirmed in vitro, three CMV-associated chains were specific for CMV antigens. Associated with cytomegalovirus, according to the listing, were some 150 TCR beta chains.

The assay was immunoSEQ multiplex PCR, and TCRdb's table has in-frame clones only and misses some. The repertoire holds about 140,000 clones, with approximately 84% as singletons. On this clone itself: The antigen remains unidentified.

The specimen sequenced was PBMCs. This clonotype was sampled from a woman between 25 and 40 years old in good health and CMV-seronegative.

The CDR3 DNA is TGTGCCAGCAGCCCGATTTGGGGGGGCACAGATACGCAGTATTTT. The encoded protein is CASSPIWGGTDTQYF. The gene calls are TRBV7-6 and TRBJ2-3; D possibly corresponds to TRBD2 (6 bases). Germline CDR1 SGHVS, CDR2 FNYEAQ. V was pared by 5 bases and J by 1 base, with 13 bases between. This CDR3 has 15 amino acids. Together with reference TRBV7-6 and TRBJ2-3, the CDR3 gives the full variable domain: GAGVSQSPRYKVTKRGQDVALRCDPISGHVSLYWYRQALGQGPEFLTYFNYEAQQDKSGLPNDRFSAERPEGSISTLTIQRTEQRDSAMYRCASSPIWGGTDTQYFGPGTRLTVL.